The 5 T cell receptor beta chains below come from one sample, sequenced in a study of HIV-infected patients and healthy controls. cDNA was made from around 0.45 ug RNA using alpha and beta constant primers. Alpha and beta chain libraries were made separately by chain-specific third strand synthesis with multiplexing indices. One entry per CDR3 protein results from TCRdb running MiXCR on the 5' RACE reads. Altogether about 15,000 distinct CDR3 sequences are present, about 5% being singletons, with the ten largest covering under 2.5%. No cell fractionation was done, so the repertoire covers all unsorted peripheral blood T cells. Sequencing used blood. These receptors were taken from an adult in good health.

The chain employs TRBV19 and TRBJ2-5; TRBD2 matches 12 bases. Trimming took 6 bases from V and 3 from J; bases not matched to a gene: 8. The CDR3 length is 16 residues. From germline, CDR1 is LNHDA and CDR2 SQIVND (reference sequence). CDR3 amino acids: CASSPGLAGFEETQYF. The CDR3 DNA reads as TGTGCCAGTAGCCCCGGACTAGCGGGGTTTGAAGAGACCCAGTACTTC.

This clonotype was picked up many times. The chain has TRBV4-1 and TRBJ1-2; possibly TRBD1 for D (5 bases). Germline loops: CDR1 MGHRA, CDR2 YSYEKL. V lost 0 bases, J lost 6 bases, and 14 bases lay in between. This CDR3 is 15 amino acids long. CDR3 in amino acids: CASSQDQGPDHGYTF. CDR3 DNA sequence: TGCGCCAGCAGCCAAGATCAGGGTCCGGATCATGGCTACACCTTC.

This clonotype was seen many times. The V call is TRBV5-1, the J call TRBJ2-3; tentative D call: TRBD2 (6 bases). Germline CDR1 SGHRS, CDR2 YFSETQ. The V end was cut by 0 bases, the J end by 4 bases, with 12 bases between. The CDR3 spans 15 residues. The CDR3 protein is CASSLVAGGPDTQYF. The CDR3 DNA follows: TGCGCCAGCAGCTTGGTGGCTGGAGGGCCAGATACGCAGTATTTT.

This clonotype was counted ten times or more. J is TRBJ2-7 and V is TRBV2, with D possibly being TRBD1 or TRBD2 (5 bases each). Trimming pared 2 bases from V and 2 bases from J, leaving 10 bases between. The CDR3 has 14 residues. In germline, CDR1 is SNHLY, CDR2 FYNNEI. The CDR3 here is CASSERQGAYEQYF. The CDR3 DNA follows: TGTGCCAGCAGTGAACGCCAGGGAGCCTACGAGCAGTACTTC.

This chain links TRBV12-3 or TRBV12-4 with TRBJ2-7, with 12 positions matching TRBD2. Trimming took 5 bases from V and 4 from J; bases not matched to a gene: 3. The CDR3 consists of 14 residues. The DNA for the CDR3 is TGTGCCAGCAGTCTGACTAGCGGGGGATACGAGCAGTACTTC. Translation gives CASSLTSGGYEQYF.